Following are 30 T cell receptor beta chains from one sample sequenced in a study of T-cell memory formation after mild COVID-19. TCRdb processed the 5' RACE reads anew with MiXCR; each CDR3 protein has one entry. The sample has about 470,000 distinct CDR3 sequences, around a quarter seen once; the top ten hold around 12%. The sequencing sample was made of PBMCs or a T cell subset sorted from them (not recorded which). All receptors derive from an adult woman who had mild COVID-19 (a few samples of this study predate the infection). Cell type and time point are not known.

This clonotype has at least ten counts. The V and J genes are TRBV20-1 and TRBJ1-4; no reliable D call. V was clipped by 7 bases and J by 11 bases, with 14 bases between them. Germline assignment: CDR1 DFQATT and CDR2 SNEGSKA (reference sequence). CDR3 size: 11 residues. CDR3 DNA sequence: TGCAGTGTCATAGACGGGCGTAAACTGTTTTTT. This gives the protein CSVIDGRKLFF.

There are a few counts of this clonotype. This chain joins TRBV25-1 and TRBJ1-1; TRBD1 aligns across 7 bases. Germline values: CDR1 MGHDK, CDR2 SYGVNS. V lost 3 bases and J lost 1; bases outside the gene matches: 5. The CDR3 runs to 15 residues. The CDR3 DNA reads TGTGCCAGCAGTGATACAGGGGCACGGAACACTGAAGCTTTCTTT. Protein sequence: CASSDTGARNTEAFF.

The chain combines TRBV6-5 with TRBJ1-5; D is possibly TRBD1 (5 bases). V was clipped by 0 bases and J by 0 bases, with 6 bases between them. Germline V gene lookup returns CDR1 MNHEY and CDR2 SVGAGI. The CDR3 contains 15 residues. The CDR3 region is CASSYSGRSNQPQHF. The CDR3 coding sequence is TGTGCCAGCAGTTACTCGGGACGTAGCAATCAGCCCCAGCATTTT.

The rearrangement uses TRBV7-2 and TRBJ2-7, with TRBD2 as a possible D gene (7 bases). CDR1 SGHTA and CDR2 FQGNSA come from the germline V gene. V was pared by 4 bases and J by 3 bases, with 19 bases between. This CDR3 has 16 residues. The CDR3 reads CASSSGGRGTYYEQYF. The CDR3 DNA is TGTGCCAGCAGCTCTGGTGGGCGGGGGACATACTACGAGCAGTACTTC.

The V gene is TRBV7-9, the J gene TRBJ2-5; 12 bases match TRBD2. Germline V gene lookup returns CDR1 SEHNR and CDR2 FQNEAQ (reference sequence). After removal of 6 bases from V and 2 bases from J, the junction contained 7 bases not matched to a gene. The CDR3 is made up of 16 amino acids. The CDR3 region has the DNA TGTGCCAGCAGAAGGACTAGCGGGGACATACAAGAGACCCAGTACTTC. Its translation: CASRRTSGDIQETQYF.

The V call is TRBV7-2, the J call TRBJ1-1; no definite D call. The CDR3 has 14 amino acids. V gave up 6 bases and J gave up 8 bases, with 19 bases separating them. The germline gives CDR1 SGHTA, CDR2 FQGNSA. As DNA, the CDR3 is TGTGCCAGCAGTTTCCCCGGTGAACAGAGGGAAGCTTTCTTT. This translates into CASSFPGEQREAFF.

In nucleotides, the CDR3 is TGCGCCAGCAGCCATCGGACAGGAAACACTGAAGCTTTCTTT. It translates to CASSHRTGNTEAFF. V and J are TRBV4-1 and TRBJ1-1; TRBD1 matches 7 bases. The CDR3 totals 14 residues. The germline CDR1 and CDR2 sequences are MGHRA and YSYEKL. V lost 3 bases to trimming and J lost 2 bases; unmatched junction nucleotides: 3.

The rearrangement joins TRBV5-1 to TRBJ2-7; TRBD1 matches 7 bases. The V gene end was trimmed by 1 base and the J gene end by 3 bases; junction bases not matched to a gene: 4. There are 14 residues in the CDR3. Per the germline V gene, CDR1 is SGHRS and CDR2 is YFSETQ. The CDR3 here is CASSLTGEIYEQYF. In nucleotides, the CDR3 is TGCGCCAGCAGCTTGACAGGGGAGATCTACGAGCAGTACTTC. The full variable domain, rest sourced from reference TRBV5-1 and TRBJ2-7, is KAGVTQTPRYLIKTRGQQVTLSCSPISGHRSVSWYQQTPGQGLQFLFEYFSETQRNKGNFPGRFSGRQFSNSRSEMNVSTLELGDSALYLCASSLTGEIYEQYFGPGTRLTVT.

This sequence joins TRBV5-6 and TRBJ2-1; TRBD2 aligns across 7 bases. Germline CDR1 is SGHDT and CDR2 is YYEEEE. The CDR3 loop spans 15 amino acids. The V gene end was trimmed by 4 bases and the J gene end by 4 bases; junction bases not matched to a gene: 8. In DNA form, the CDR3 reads TGTGCCAGCAGCCGCCGGGACTACCGATACAATGAGCAGTTCTTC. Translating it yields CASSRRDYRYNEQFF.

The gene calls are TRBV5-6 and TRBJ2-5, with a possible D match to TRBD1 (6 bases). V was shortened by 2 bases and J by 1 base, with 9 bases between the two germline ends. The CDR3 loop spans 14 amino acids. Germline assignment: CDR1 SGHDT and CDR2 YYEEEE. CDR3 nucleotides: TGTGCCAGCAGCTTAGGGGACATCCAAGAGACCCAGTACTTC. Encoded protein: CASSLGDIQETQYF.

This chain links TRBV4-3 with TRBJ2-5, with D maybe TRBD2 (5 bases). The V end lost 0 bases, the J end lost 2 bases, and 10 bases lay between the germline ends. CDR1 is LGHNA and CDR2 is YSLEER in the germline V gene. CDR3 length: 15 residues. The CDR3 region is CASSQDERDQETQYF. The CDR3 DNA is TGCGCCAGCAGCCAAGATGAGAGGGATCAAGAGACCCAGTACTTC.

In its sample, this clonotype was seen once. In DNA form, the CDR3 reads TGTGCCAGCAGCCGCCCCCAGCAGGGTGGGGATGAAAAACTGTTTTTT. Its translation: CASSRPQQGGDEKLFF. The V gene is TRBV7-8, the J gene TRBJ1-4, with D maybe TRBD1 (5 bases). V lost 5 bases to trimming and J lost 6 bases, with 19 bases between them. CDR3 length: 16 amino acids. Germline lookup yields CDR1 SGHVS and CDR2 FQNEAQ.

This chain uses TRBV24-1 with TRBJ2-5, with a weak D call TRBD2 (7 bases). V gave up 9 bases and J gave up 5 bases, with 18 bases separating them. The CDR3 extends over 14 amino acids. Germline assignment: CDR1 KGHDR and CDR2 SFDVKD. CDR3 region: CATGHPGGRETQYF. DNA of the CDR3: TGTGCCACCGGACACCCCGGGGGGCGCGAGACCCAGTACTTC.

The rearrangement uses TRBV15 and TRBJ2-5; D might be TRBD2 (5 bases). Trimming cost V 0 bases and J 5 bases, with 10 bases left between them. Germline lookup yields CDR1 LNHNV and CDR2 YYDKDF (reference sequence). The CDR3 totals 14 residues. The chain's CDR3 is CATSRERVMETQYF. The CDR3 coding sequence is TGTGCCACCAGCAGAGAGAGGGTGATGGAGACCCAGTACTTC.

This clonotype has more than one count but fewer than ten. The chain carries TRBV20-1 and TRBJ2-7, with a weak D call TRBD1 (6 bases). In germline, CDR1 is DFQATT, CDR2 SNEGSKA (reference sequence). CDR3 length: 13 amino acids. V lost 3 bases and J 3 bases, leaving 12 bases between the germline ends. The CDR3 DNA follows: TGCAGTGCTAGGGGGGCCCTGGACTACGAGCAGTACTTC. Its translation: CSARGALDYEQYF.

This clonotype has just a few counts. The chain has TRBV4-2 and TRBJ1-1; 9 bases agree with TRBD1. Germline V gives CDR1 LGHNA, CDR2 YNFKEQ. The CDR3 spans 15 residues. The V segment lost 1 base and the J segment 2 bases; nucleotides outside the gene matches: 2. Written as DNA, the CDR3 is TGTGCCAGCAGCCAAGTGGGACAGGGTAACACTGAAGCTTTCTTT. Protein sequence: CASSQVGQGNTEAFF.

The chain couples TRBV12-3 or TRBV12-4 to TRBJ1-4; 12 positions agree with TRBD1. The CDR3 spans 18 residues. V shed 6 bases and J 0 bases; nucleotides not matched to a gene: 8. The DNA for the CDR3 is TGTGCCAGCAGCCGGGACAGGGGGCCCCTAGCAACTAATGAAAAACTGTTTTTT. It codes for CASSRDRGPLATNEKLFF.

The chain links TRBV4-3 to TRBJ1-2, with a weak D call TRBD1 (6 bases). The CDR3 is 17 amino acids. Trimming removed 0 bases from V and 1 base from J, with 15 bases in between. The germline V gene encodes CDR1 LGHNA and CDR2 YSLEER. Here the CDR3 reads CASSQDLALDSNYGYTF. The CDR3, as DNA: TGCGCCAGCAGCCAAGATCTTGCCCTGGACAGTAACTATGGCTACACCTTC.

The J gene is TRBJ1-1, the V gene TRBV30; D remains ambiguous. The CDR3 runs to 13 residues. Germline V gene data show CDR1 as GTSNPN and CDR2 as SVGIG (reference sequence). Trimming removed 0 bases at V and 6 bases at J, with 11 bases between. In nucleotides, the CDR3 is TGTGCCTGGAGTGTCCTATATCCCGCTGAAGCTTTCTTT. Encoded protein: CAWSVLYPAEAFF.

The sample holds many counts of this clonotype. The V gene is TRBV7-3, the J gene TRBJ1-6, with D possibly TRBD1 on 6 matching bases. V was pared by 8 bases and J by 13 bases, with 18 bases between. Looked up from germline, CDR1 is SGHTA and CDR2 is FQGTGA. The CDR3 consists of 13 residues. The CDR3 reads CASARGILEPLHF. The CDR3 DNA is TGTGCCAGCGCCAGGGGAATTTTAGAGCCCCTCCACTTT.

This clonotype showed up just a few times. DNA for the CDR3: TGTGCCAGCAGTGAATCTGGGATGAACCGGGGCCAAGAGACCCAGTACTTC. Translated, it gives CASSESGMNRGQETQYF. The V call is TRBV6-1, the J call TRBJ2-5; D is perhaps TRBD2 (5 bases). Germline CDR1 and CDR2: MNHNS and SASEGT. This CDR3 has 17 amino acids. V was pared by 2 bases and J by 1 base, with 17 bases between.

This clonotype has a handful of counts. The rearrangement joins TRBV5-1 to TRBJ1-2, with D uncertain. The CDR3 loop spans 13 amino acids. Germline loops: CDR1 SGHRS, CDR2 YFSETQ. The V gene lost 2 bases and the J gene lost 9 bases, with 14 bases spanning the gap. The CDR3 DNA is TGCGCCAGCAGCTTCTTCGGGGAATTGAGCTACACCTTC. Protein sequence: CASSFFGELSYTF. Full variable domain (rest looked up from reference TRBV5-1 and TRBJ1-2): KAGVTQTPRYLIKTRGQQVTLSCSPISGHRSVSWYQQTPGQGLQFLFEYFSETQRNKGNFPGRFSGRQFSNSRSEMNVSTLELGDSALYLCASSFFGELSYTFGSGTRLTVV.

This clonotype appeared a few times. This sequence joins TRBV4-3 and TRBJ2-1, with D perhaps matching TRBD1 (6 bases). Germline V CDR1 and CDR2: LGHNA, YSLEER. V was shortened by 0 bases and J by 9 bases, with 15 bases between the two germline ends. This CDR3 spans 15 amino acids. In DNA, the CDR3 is TGCGCCAGCAGCCAAGAGATCGGGACAACGAGTGAGCAGTTCTTC. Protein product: CASSQEIGTTSEQFF.

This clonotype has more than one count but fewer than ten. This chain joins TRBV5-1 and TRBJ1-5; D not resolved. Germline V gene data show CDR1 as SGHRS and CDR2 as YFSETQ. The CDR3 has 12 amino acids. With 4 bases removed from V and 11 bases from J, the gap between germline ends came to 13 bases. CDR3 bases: TGCGCCAGCAGCCTGGACGGGCGGGCCCAGCATTTT. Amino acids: CASSLDGRAQHF.

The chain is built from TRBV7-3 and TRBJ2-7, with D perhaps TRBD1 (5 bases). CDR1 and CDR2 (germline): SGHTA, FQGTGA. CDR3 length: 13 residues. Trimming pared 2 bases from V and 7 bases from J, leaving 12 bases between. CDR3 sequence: CASSLSPDREQYF. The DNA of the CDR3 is TGTGCCAGCAGCTTATCCCCCGACAGAGAGCAGTACTTC.

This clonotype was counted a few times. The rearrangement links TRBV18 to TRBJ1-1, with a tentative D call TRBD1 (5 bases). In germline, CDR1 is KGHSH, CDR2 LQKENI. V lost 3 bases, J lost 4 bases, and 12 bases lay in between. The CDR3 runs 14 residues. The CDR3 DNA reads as TGTGCCAGCTCACCTTCCGGAGGGGTCACTGAAGCTTTCTTT. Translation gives CASSPSGGVTEAFF.

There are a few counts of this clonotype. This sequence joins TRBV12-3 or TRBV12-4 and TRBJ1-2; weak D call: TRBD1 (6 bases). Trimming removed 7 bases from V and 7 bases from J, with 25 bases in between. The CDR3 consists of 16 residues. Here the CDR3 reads CASTPTPGGHGAGYTF. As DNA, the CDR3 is TGTGCCAGCACCCCAACTCCGGGGGGGCATGGCGCTGGCTACACCTTC.

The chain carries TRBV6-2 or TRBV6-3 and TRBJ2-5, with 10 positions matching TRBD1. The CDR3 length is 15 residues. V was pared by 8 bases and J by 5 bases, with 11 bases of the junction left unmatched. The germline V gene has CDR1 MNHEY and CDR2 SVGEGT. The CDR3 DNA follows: TGTGCCAGCGGCTCGGGACAGGGGAACTTCGAGACCCAGTACTTC. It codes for CASGSGQGNFETQYF.

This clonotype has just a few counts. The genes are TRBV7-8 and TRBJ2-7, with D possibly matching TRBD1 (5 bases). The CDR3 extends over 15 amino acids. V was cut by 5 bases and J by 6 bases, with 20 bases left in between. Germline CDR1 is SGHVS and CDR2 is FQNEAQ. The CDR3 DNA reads TGTGCCAGCAGCCTAGGAAGGGGCACTCCTCTCGAGCAGTACTTC. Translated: CASSLGRGTPLEQYF.

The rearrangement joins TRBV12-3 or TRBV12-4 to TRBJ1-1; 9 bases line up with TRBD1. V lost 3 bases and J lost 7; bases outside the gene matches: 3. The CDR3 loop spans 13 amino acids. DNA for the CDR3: TGTGCCAGCAGTTTCGGGACAGGGCGTGAAGCTTTCTTT. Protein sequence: CASSFGTGREAFF.